This passage covers 14 T cell receptor beta chains from one sample sequenced in a study of regulatory T cells in long-lasting Graves disease. Sample time point: persistent/refractory GD, antithyroid drugs over 5 years with positive TRAb. RNA from PBMCs was the source of the TCR library. Building the TCR beta libraries relied on iRepertoire HTBI primers, and CDR3 regions underwent Arm-PCR. Each CDR3 protein is one row after TCRdb ran MiXCR on the multiplex PCR reads. The sample lists roughly 450,000 distinct CDR3 sequences; about 20% were seen once. The sequencing here drew on peripheral blood mononuclear cells (PBMCs), taken when the disease was refractory, from a patient treated with antithyroid drugs. The receptors stem from a female donor with Graves disease.

This clonotype was seen at least ten times. The chain uses TRBV28 and TRBJ2-5; D might be TRBD1 (5 bases). V was trimmed by 4 bases and J by 2 bases, leaving 11 bases between them. This CDR3 comprises 14 residues. From germline, CDR1 is MDHEN and CDR2 SYDVKM. The chain's CDR3 is CASSSDTIQETQYF. DNA of the CDR3: TGTGCCAGCAGTTCGGACACTATTCAAGAGACCCAGTACTTC.

Ten or more counts support this clonotype. The chain joins TRBV6-1 to TRBJ1-3; no clear D. The CDR3 consists of 13 residues. The V gene lost 6 bases and the J gene lost 3 bases, with 9 bases spanning the gap. Germline V gives CDR1 MNHNS, CDR2 SASEGT. In DNA, the CDR3 is TGTGCCAGCAGGACGGACGGTGGAAACACCATATATTTT. Residues: CASRTDGGNTIYF.

The rearrangement joins TRBV29-1 to TRBJ2-2, with a possible D match to TRBD1 (6 bases). CDR1 is SQVTM and CDR2 is ANQGSEA in the germline V gene. The CDR3 is made up of 14 amino acids. V was cut by 2 bases and J by 5 bases, with 12 bases left in between. The CDR3 reads CSVERGRGTGELFF. The CDR3 bases are TGCAGCGTTGAAAGGGGGAGAGGAACCGGGGAGCTGTTTTTT.

The chain combines TRBV5-6 with TRBJ1-1; 8 nucleotides agree with TRBD1. CDR1 and CDR2 from the germline V gene are SGHDT and YYEEEE. The CDR3 consists of 15 residues. V shed 6 bases and J 1 base; nucleotides not matched to a gene: 8. CDR3 in DNA: TGTGCCAGCACCAACCCCAGGGGGCAGAACACTGAAGCTTTCTTT. Translating gives CASTNPRGQNTEAFF.

This chain connects TRBV29-1 to TRBJ1-2, with 8 bases matching TRBD1. The V segment lost 6 bases and the J segment 1 base; nucleotides outside the gene matches: 10. Germline CDR1 and CDR2: SQVTM and ANQGSEA. The CDR3 extends over 15 amino acids. The CDR3 spells CSVKGGQELNYGYTF. CDR3 nucleotide sequence: TGCAGCGTAAAGGGGGGACAGGAGCTTAACTATGGCTACACCTTC.

This clonotype occurred a few times. The chain carries TRBV5-1 and TRBJ1-4; perhaps TRBD1 as D (6 bases). CDR1 is SGHRS, CDR2 YFSETQ, per germline. V lost 3 bases, J lost 8 bases, and 20 bases lay in between. This CDR3 has 16 amino acids. CDR3 DNA sequence: TGCGCCAGCAGCTCCGGACCACAGGGCCTTGCGGAAAAACTGTTTTTT. Protein: CASSSGPQGLAEKLFF.

The CDR3 loop is CASSTNRGYNEQFF. CDR3 bases: TGTGCCAGCAGTACAAACCGGGGCTACAATGAGCAGTTCTTC. V gene TRBV28 combines with J gene TRBJ2-1; maybe TRBD2 (5 bases). The length of the CDR3 is 14 residues. Germline CDR1 reads MDHEN; CDR2 reads SYDVKM. Trimming shortened V by 5 bases and J by 3 bases, and 11 bases separated the two germline ends. The full variable domain, rest sourced from reference TRBV28 and TRBJ2-1, is DVKVTQSSRYLVKRTGEKVFLECVQDMDHENMFWYRQDPGLGLRLIYFSYDVKMKEKGDIPEGYSVSREKKERFSLILESASTNQTSMYLCASSTNRGYNEQFFGPGTRLTVL.

The chain recombines TRBV20-1 with TRBJ2-1; D not certain. V shed 0 bases and J shed 7 bases, with 7 bases lying between them. The CDR3 runs to 12 residues. The germline CDR1 and CDR2 sequences are DFQATT and SNEGSKA (reference sequence). The CDR3: CSARDIGNEQFF. The CDR3 DNA reads TGCAGTGCTAGAGATATCGGGAATGAGCAGTTCTTC.

This clonotype was counted many times. The chain couples TRBV6-5 to TRBJ1-2; possibly TRBD1 for D (6 bases). Trimming stripped 4 bases from V and 2 bases from J, with 11 bases between. Germline loops: CDR1 MNHEY, CDR2 SVGAGI. CDR3 size: 14 residues. The CDR3 DNA follows: TGTGCCAGCAGTTGGGCCGACAGGAACTATGGCTACACCTTC. Translation gives CASSWADRNYGYTF.

This clonotype turned up a few times. The chain links TRBV29-1 to TRBJ1-1, with D perhaps TRBD1 (6 bases). Germline V lookup: CDR1 SQVTM, CDR2 ANQGSEA. The CDR3 totals 11 residues. V was cut by 3 bases and J by 12 bases, with 14 bases left in between. The CDR3 nucleotides are TGCAGCGTTGAGCGGGACACCGTTTCTTTCTTT. This sequence encodes CSVERDTVSFF.

Comments on this clonotype: This may arise from a read error, as a much more abundant clone is one base away. This chain joins TRBV7-2 and TRBJ1-6; D might be TRBD1 (6 bases). Per the germline V gene, CDR1 is SGHTA and CDR2 is FQGNSA. With 5 bases removed from V and 14 bases from J, the gap between germline ends came to 28 bases. The CDR3 is made up of 17 amino acids. The CDR3 nucleotides read TGTGCCAGCAGCCCGACCAGTACAGGGTCCTCTCGTTGGGCCCTCCACTTT. Translated, it gives CASSPTSTGSSRWALHF.

This clonotype was observed many times. The chain links TRBV11-3 to TRBJ2-2; 8 nucleotides line up with TRBD2. The CDR3 is made up of 14 amino acids. The V gene's germline CDR1 is SGHNT and CDR2 YENEEA. V lost 5 bases and J lost 5; bases outside the gene matches: 4. This CDR3 is CASSQKRGTGELFF. CDR3 nucleotide sequence: TGTGCCAGCAGCCAAAAGCGGGGGACCGGGGAGCTGTTTTTT.

The J gene is TRBJ2-5, the V gene TRBV11-2; possibly TRBD2 for D (5 bases). Trimming took 0 bases from V and 5 from J, leaving 16 bases between them. This CDR3 is 16 amino acids long. Germline V gene data show CDR1 as SGHAT and CDR2 as FQNNGV. The chain's CDR3 is CASSLEPLLVWETQYF. The CDR3 DNA sequence: TGTGCCAGCAGCTTAGAGCCTCTACTAGTTTGGGAGACCCAGTACTTC.

The CDR3 spells CASSSDPGSSGNTIYF. CDR3 sequence (DNA): TGTGCCAGCAGTTCCGACCCCGGGTCCTCTGGAAACACCATATATTTT. V gene TRBV12-3 or TRBV12-4 combines with J gene TRBJ1-3; D not certain. Trimming removed 4 bases from V and 0 bases from J, with 13 bases in between. The CDR3 sequence is 16 residues long.